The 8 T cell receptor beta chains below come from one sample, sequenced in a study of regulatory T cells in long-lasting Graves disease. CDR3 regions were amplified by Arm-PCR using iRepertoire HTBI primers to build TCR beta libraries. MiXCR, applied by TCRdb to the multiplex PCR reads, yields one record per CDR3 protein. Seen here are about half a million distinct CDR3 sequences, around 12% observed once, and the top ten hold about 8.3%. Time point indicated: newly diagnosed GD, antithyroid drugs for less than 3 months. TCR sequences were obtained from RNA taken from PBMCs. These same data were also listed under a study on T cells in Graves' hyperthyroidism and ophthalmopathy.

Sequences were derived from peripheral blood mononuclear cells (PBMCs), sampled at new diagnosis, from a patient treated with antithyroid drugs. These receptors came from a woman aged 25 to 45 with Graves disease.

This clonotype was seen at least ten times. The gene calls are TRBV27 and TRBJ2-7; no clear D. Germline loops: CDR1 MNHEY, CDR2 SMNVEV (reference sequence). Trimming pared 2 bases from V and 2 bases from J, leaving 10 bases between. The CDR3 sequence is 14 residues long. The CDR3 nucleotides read TGTGCCAGCAGTTTACAAGCCGATGCCTACGAGCAGTACTTC. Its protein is CASSLQADAYEQYF.

Here the CDR3 DNA reads TGTGCCAGCAGTTACCCCGGGAGTTGGGAGCAGTACTTC. As protein: CASSYPGSWEQYF. This sequence joins TRBV6-5 and TRBJ2-7; maybe TRBD2 (6 bases). The V gene's germline CDR1 is MNHEY and CDR2 SVGAGI. V lost 2 bases and J lost 7, with 12 bases in between. The CDR3 totals 13 residues.

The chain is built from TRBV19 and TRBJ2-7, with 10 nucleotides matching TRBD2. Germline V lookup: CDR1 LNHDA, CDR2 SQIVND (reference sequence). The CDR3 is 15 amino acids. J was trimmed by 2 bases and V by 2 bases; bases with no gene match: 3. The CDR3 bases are TGTGCCAGTAGTATAAGGCTAGCGGGAGCCTACGAGCAGTACTTC. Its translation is CASSIRLAGAYEQYF. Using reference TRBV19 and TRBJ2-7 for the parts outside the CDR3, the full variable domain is DGGITQSPKYLFRKEGQNVTLSCEQNLNHDAMYWYRQDPGQGLRLIYYSQIVNDFQKGDIAEGYSVSREKKESFPLTVTSAQKNPTAFYLCASSIRLAGAYEQYFGPGTRLTVT.

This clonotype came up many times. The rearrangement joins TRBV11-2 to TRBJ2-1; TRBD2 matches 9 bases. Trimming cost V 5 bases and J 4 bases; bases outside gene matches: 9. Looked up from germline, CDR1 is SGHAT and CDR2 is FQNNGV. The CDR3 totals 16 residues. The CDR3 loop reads CASSPIAGARYNEQFF. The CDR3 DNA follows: TGTGCCAGCAGCCCAATAGCGGGAGCGCGTTACAATGAGCAGTTCTTC. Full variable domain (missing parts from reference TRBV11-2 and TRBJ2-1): EAGVAQSPRYKIIEKRQSVAFWCNPISGHATLYWYQQILGQGPKLLIQFQNNGVVDDSQLPKDRFSAERLKGVDSTLKIQPAKLEDSAVYLCASSPIAGARYNEQFFGPGTRLTVL.

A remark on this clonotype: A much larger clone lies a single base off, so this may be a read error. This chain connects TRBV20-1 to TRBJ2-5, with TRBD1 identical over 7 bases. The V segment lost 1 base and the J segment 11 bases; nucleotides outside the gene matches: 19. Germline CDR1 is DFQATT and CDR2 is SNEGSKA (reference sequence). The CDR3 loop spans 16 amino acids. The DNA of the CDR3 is TGCAGTGCTAGAGCATTCAAGGGGGCAGTGGGGAATGAGCAGTACTTC. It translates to CSARAFKGAVGNEQYF.

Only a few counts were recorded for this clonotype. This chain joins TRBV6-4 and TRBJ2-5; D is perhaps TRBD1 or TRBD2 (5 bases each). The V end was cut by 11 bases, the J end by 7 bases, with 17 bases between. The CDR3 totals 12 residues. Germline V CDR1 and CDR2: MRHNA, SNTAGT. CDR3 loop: CAARGTTRTQYF. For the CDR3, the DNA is TGTGCCGCACGAGGGACCACCAGGACCCAGTACTTC.

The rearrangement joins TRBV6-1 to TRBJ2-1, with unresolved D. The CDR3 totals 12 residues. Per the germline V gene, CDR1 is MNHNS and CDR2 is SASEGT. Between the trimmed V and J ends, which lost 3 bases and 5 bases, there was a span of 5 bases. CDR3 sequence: CASSEEHNEQFF. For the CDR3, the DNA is TGTGCCAGCAGTGAGGAGCACAATGAGCAGTTCTTC.

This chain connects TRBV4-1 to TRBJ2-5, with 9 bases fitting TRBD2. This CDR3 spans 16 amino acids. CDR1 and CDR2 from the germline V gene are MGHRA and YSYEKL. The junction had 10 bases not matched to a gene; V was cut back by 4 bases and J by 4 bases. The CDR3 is CASSLIIAGVGETQYF. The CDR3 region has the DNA TGCGCCAGCAGCCTTATAATAGCGGGAGTAGGAGAGACCCAGTACTTC.